Described below is a single T cell receptor beta chain sequence and its context. The sample originates from a study of blood T cell repertoires in COVID-19. Study-wide background: The samples span acute and convalescent COVID-19 from the United States, Italy and Spain. PBMCs, B-cell-depleted T cells, or T cells provided the cDNA or gDNA that made up the material.

In the study's own analysis: From reference gene primer amplification, estimates of nucleated cell counts were derived. TCRdb keeps only in-frame clones here, not all; method: immunoSEQ multiplex PCR. V and J calls and clone size are given by that table; D and trimming were obtained from the DNA. The table records 25,000 to 30,000 clones, about 91% of them present only once. Sequencing was done on a sample of peripheral blood. The receptor comes from a middle-aged man with active COVID-19.

CDR3 loop: CASSKLTSGSLSLNIQYF. The CDR3, as DNA: TGTGCCAGCAGTAAACTGACTAGCGGGAGCCTATCTCTAAACATTCAGTACTTC. V and J are TRBV2 and TRBJ2-4, with 12 bases lining up with TRBD2. Losses at the gene ends were 5 bases for V and 6 bases for J; bases not matched to a gene: 14. This CDR3 has 18 amino acids. Germline V gives CDR1 SNHLY, CDR2 FYNNEI.